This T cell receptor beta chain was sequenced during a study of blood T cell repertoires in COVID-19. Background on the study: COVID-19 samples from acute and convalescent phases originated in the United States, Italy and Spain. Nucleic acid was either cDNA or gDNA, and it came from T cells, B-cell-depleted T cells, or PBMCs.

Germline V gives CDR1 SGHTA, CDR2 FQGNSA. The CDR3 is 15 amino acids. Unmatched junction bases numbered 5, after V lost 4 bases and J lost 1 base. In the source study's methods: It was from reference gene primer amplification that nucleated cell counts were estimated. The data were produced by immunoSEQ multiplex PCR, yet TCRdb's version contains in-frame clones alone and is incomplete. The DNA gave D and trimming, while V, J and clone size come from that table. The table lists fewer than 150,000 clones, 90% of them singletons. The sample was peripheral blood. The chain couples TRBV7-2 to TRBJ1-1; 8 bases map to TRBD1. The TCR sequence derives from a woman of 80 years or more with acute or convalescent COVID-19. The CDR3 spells CASSWSTGGNTEAFF. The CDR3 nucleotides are TGTGCCAGCAGCTGGAGCACAGGGGGGAACACTGAAGCTTTCTTT.